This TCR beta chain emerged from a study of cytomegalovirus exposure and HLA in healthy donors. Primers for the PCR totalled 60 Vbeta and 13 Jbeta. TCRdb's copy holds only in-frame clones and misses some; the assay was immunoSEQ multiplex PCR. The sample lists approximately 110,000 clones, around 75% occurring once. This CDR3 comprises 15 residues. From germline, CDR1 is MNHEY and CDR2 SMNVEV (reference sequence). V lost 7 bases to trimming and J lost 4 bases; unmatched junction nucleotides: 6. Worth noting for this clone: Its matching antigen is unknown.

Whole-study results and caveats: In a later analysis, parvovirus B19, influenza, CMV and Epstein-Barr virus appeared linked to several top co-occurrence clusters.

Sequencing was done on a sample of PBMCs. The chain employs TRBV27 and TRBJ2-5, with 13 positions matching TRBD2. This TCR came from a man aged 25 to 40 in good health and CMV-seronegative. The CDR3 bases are TGTGCCAGCAACCCAACTAGCGGGGGGGCAGAGACCCAGTACTTC. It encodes CASNPTSGGAETQYF.